Given below is one T cell receptor (beta chain) in context. Its specificity is unknown. V lost 3 bases, J lost 8 bases, and 14 bases lay in between. Germline V lookup: CDR1 LNHDA, CDR2 SQIVND (reference sequence). The CDR3 sequence is 15 residues long. This specimen comes from a study of T cell responses to AZD1222 COVID-19 vaccine. Study-wide results and limits: Only after the peak T cell response were repertoires sampled.

Here immunoSEQ multiplex PCR was the method, and the copy in TCRdb shows in-frame clones only, minus some. The table records 100,000 to 150,000 clones, around 92% of them present only once. The sample consisted of peripheral blood, taken on day 0 of AZD1222 vaccination. V is TRBV19 and J is TRBJ1-6, with D tentatively TRBD1 (5 bases). The TCR was taken from an adult in good health. In nucleotides, the CDR3 is TGTGCCAGTAGTATGGATGGCAGGGCCTATTCACCCCTCCACTTT. Translated: CASSMDGRAYSPLHF.